One sample yielded the 26 T cell receptor beta chains listed below, sequenced in a study of blood T cell repertoires in COVID-19. The assay was immunoSEQ multiplex PCR, and TCRdb's table has in-frame clones only and misses some. The sample lists approximately 250,000 clones; around four fifths were seen once. Sequencing used peripheral blood. These receptors came from a man between 60 and 75 years old who had recovered from COVID-19.

The CDR3 nucleotides are TGTGCCAGCAGTTTAGAGGTTAGGACAGGGCTAGTTAATGAGCAGTTCTTC. Protein sequence: CASSLEVRTGLVNEQFF. V and J are TRBV27 and TRBJ2-1, with 8 bases aligning to TRBD1. The CDR3 length is 17 residues. Germline V gives CDR1 MNHEY, CDR2 SMNVEV (reference sequence). V shed 2 bases and J 7 bases; nucleotides not matched to a gene: 13.

The chain couples TRBV3-1 (or the pseudogene TRBV3-2) to TRBJ2-7; D unresolved. The closer fit of TRBJ2-5 to the DNA end suggests the J call may be wrong. This CDR3 spans 11 amino acids. From germline, CDR1 is LGHDT and CDR2 YNNKEL (reference sequence). The DNA of the CDR3 is TGTGCCAGCAGCCAAAAACAGACCCAGTACTTC. Translating it yields CASSQKQTQYF.

The chain is built from TRBV30 and TRBJ1-5; D is perhaps TRBD1 (6 bases). The CDR3 sequence is 13 residues long. V was clipped by 3 bases and J by 7 bases, with 13 bases between them. Germline V CDR1 and CDR2: GTSNPN, SVGIG (reference sequence). The CDR3 region is CAWRAQGGQPQHF. The CDR3 DNA reads TGTGCCTGGAGGGCACAGGGTGGGCAGCCCCAGCATTTT.

V and J are TRBV5-1 and TRBJ1-3, with D perhaps TRBD1 (5 bases). V lost 3 bases and J 2 bases, leaving 12 bases between the germline ends. The CDR3 length is 15 residues. Germline CDR1 SGHRS, CDR2 YFSETQ. CDR3 protein: CASSSVGEAGNTIYF. DNA of the CDR3: TGCGCCAGCAGCTCGGTAGGGGAGGCTGGAAACACCATATATTTT.

This sequence joins TRBV11-2 and TRBJ1-3, with D uncertain. The CDR3 runs 17 residues. CDR1 is SGHAT, CDR2 FQNNGV, per germline. Trimming pared 5 bases from V and 0 bases from J, leaving 17 bases between. The CDR3 loop reads CASSRRGGIGSGNTIYF. Written as DNA, the CDR3 is TGTGCCAGCAGCCGAAGAGGAGGGATCGGCTCTGGAAACACCATATATTTT. Combining the CDR3 with reference TRBV11-2 and TRBJ1-3 gives the whole variable domain EAGVAQSPRYKIIEKRQSVAFWCNPISGHATLYWYQQILGQGPKLLIQFQNNGVVDDSQLPKDRFSAERLKGVDSTLKIQPAKLEDSAVYLCASSRRGGIGSGNTIYFGEGSWLTVV.

The rearrangement uses TRBV5-1 and TRBJ1-5, with D possibly TRBD1 on 5 matching bases. This CDR3 comprises 15 residues. Per the germline V gene, CDR1 is SGHRS and CDR2 is YFSETQ. V was cut by 1 base and J by 6 bases, with 14 bases left in between. CDR3 sequence: CASSLSGTGSQPQHF. CDR3 DNA: TGCGCCAGCAGCTTGAGCGGGACTGGTAGTCAGCCCCAGCATTTT.

In this sample, this clone turned up once. This chain joins TRBV29-1 and TRBJ2-2, with 8 bases identical to TRBD1. Germline V gene lookup returns CDR1 SQVTM and CDR2 ANQGSEA. The CDR3 loop spans 14 amino acids. V lost 4 bases and J lost 3; bases outside the gene matches: 4. This CDR3 is CSVAGGIHTGELFF. The CDR3 bases are TGCAGCGTTGCAGGGGGCATCCACACCGGGGAGCTGTTTTTT.

In the case of this clone: At the DNA level, this CDR3 is encoded by other sequences in the same sample as well. The genes are TRBV18 and TRBJ2-2, with TRBD1 as a possible D gene (6 bases). V lost 6 bases and J lost 1, with 9 bases in between. The CDR3 spans 14 residues. Germline lookup yields CDR1 KGHSH and CDR2 LQKENI. Here the CDR3 reads CASSPTGNTGELFF. The DNA of the CDR3 is TGTGCCAGCTCTCCGACAGGGAACACCGGGGAGCTGTTTTTT.

The chain combines TRBV24-1 with TRBJ2-1, with 9 nucleotides matching TRBD2. Per germline, CDR1 KGHDR and CDR2 SFDVKD. The V and J ends lost 4 bases and 2 bases, in that order; junction bases with no gene match: 8. The CDR3 extends over 17 amino acids. The CDR3 region has the DNA TGTGCCACCAGTGAAGGAGTGGGACTAGCTACCTACAATGAGCAGTTCTTC. Translated, it gives CATSEGVGLATYNEQFF.

The chain employs TRBV5-1 and TRBJ2-7; TRBD1 matches 7 bases. J was trimmed by 2 bases and V by 2 bases; bases with no gene match: 4. From germline, CDR1 is SGHRS and CDR2 YFSETQ. The CDR3 extends over 14 amino acids. CDR3 sequence (DNA): TGCGCCAGCAGCTTTCGACAGGGCGCCTACGAGCAGTACTTC. Its protein is CASSFRQGAYEQYF.

The gene calls are TRBV5-4 and TRBJ2-5, with TRBD2 identical over 7 bases. Germline-derived CDR1 and CDR2 are SGHNT and YYREEE (reference sequence). V gave up 5 bases and J gave up 3 bases; unmatched junction bases: 7. This CDR3 is 14 amino acids long. The CDR3 loop reads CASRRTGGEETQYF. CDR3 DNA sequence: TGTGCCAGCAGACGAACGGGAGGCGAAGAGACCCAGTACTTC.

The genes are TRBV7-9 and TRBJ2-7; D is perhaps TRBD1 (6 bases). This CDR3 contains 14 residues. CDR1 SEHNR and CDR2 FQNEAQ come from the germline V gene (reference sequence). V was trimmed by 6 bases and J by 0 bases, leaving 12 bases between them. The CDR3 bases are TGTGCCAGCAGTCAGTGGGACACCTCCTACGAGCAGTACTTC. This gives the protein CASSQWDTSYEQYF. Filled out from reference TRBV7-9 and TRBJ2-7, the complete variable domain reads DTGVSQNPRHKITKRGQNVTFRCDPISEHNRLYWYRQTLGQGPEFLTYFQNEAQLEKSRLLSDRFSAERPKGSFSTLEIQRTEQGDSAMYLCASSQWDTSYEQYFGPGTRLTVT.

The chain employs TRBV7-4 and TRBJ2-7; D is possibly TRBD2 (6 bases). V dropped 4 bases and J dropped 2 bases, with 9 bases sitting between them. Germline values: CDR1 SGHVT, CDR2 SQSDAQ. The CDR3 totals 13 residues. DNA for the CDR3: TGTGCCAGCAGCTGGGGACTCACCTACGAGCAGTACTTC. It encodes CASSWGLTYEQYF.

This chain uses TRBV7-3 with TRBJ1-6; 7 nucleotides line up with TRBD1. Looked up from germline, CDR1 is SGHTA and CDR2 is FQGTGA. The CDR3 is 15 amino acids. V trimming: 5 bases; J trimming: 9 bases; junction bases outside the gene matches: 10. The CDR3 bases are TGTGCCAGCAGCCCTACAGGGGCTATAGGTTCACCCCTCCACTTT. It yields the protein CASSPTGAIGSPLHF. Based on the CDR3 plus reference TRBV7-3 and TRBJ1-6, the full variable domain is GAGVSQTPSNKVTEKGKYVELRCDPISGHTALYWYRQSLGQGPEFLIYFQGTGAADDSGLPNDRFFAVRPEGSVSTLKIQRTERGDSAVYLCASSPTGAIGSPLHFGNGTRLTVT.

The chain employs TRBV7-3 and TRBJ1-1, with TRBD1 matching 8 bases. This CDR3 is 16 amino acids long. Germline V gene sequence: CDR1 SGHTA, CDR2 FQGTGA. With 5 bases clipped from V and 2 bases from J, the junction kept 10 bases outside the gene matches. The CDR3 is CASSDGGRGRNTEAFF. Written as DNA, the CDR3 is TGTGCCAGCAGCGACGGGGGCAGGGGGCGAAACACTGAAGCTTTCTTT.

The V and J genes are TRBV5-6 and TRBJ1-1; possible D gene TRBD1, 5 bases. Trimming took off 4 bases at V and 5 bases at J, with 12 bases between the two ends. The CDR3 has 13 amino acids. CDR1 is SGHDT and CDR2 is YYEEEE in the germline V gene. CDR3 residues: CASSTGRGTEAFF. CDR3 coding DNA: TGTGCCAGCAGCACCGGGAGGGGTACTGAAGCTTTCTTT.

A few counts support this clone. The chain has TRBV27 and TRBJ1-5; D might be TRBD1 (6 bases). V lost 1 base and J lost 7, with 8 bases in between. Germline values: CDR1 MNHEY, CDR2 SMNVEV (reference sequence). This CDR3 contains 13 residues. Here the CDR3 DNA reads TGTGCCAGCAGTTTATATCAGGGGCAGCCCCAGCATTTT. Its translation is CASSLYQGQPQHF.

The chain joins TRBV2 to TRBJ2-2, with D maybe TRBD2 (6 bases). This CDR3 has 15 amino acids. The germline CDR1 and CDR2 sequences are SNHLY and FYNNEI. Trimming shortened V by 5 bases and J by 0 bases, and 10 bases separated the two germline ends. CDR3 bases: TGTGCCAGCAGTCCGACTAGAGCGAACACCGGGGAGCTGTTTTTT. Translated, it gives CASSPTRANTGELFF.

CDR3 DNA: TGCGCCAGCAGTGAGTCTACTAGCGGGTTCCGCGAGCAGTACTTC. Residues: CASSESTSGFREQYF. The chain employs TRBV10-1 and TRBJ2-7; the match to TRBD2 covers 9 bases. The germline CDR1 and CDR2 sequences are WNHNN and SYGVQD (reference sequence). Trimming removed 0 bases from V and 6 bases from J; junction bases left unmatched: 6. This CDR3 contains 15 residues.

This chain links TRBV7-8 with TRBJ1-2; D may be TRBD1 (5 bases). Germline V CDR1 and CDR2: SGHVS, FQNEAQ. The CDR3 runs to 19 residues. V gave up 5 bases and J gave up 4 bases, with 29 bases separating them. As DNA, the CDR3 is TGTGCCAGCAGCCAGTTGGCGCCCGTCGGGACTGGTAATTTCTATGGCTACACCTTC. This translates into CASSQLAPVGTGNFYGYTF. Drawing the rest from reference TRBV7-8 and TRBJ1-2, the complete variable domain is GAGVSQSPRYKVAKRGQDVALRCDPISGHVSLFWYQQALGQGPEFLTYFQNEAQLDKSGLPSDRFFAERPEGSVSTLKIQRTQQEDSAVYLCASSQLAPVGTGNFYGYTFGSGTRLTVV.

This clone turned up a few times. The chain recombines TRBV5-1 with TRBJ2-5, with D tentatively TRBD2 (6 bases). Trimming shortened V by 5 bases and J by 5 bases, and 13 bases separated the two germline ends. The CDR3 is 13 amino acids. CDR1 and CDR2 (germline): SGHRS, YFSETQ. CDR3 bases: TGCGCCAGCAGGGACTACGGTTTGGAGACCCAGTACTTC. Its protein product is CASRDYGLETQYF. Filled out from reference TRBV5-1 and TRBJ2-5, the complete variable domain reads KAGVTQTPRYLIKTRGQQVTLSCSPISGHRSVSWYQQTPGQGLQFLFEYFSETQRNKGNFPGRFSGRQFSNSRSEMNVSTLELGDSALYLCASRDYGLETQYFGPGTRLLVL.

The chain employs TRBV2 and TRBJ2-1; perhaps TRBD2 as D (6 bases). CDR1 is SNHLY and CDR2 is FYNNEI in the germline V gene. Trimming cost V 2 bases and J 0 bases, with 17 bases left between them. The CDR3 covers 18 residues. CDR3 DNA: TGTGCCAGCAGTGAACCGCGGGACTTCCCGTACTCCTACAATGAGCAGTTCTTC. It specifies CASSEPRDFPYSYNEQFF.

The J gene is TRBJ2-3, the V gene TRBV6-1, with TRBD1 matching over 9 bases. V lost 0 bases to trimming and J lost 4 bases; unmatched junction nucleotides: 8. The germline CDR1 and CDR2 sequences are MNHNS and SASEGT. This CDR3 region has 17 residues. Here the CDR3 DNA reads TGTGCCAGCAGTGAAGCGAGCAACAGGGGGCGAGCAGATACGCAGTATTTT. As protein: CASSEASNRGRADTQYF.

The chain couples TRBV9 to TRBJ2-7; possible D gene TRBD1, 6 bases. Germline V CDR1 and CDR2: SGDLS, YYNGEE. With 0 bases removed from V and 8 bases from J, the gap between germline ends came to 15 bases. The CDR3 has 14 residues. CDR3 coding DNA: TGTGCCAGCAGCGTAGGGGTTCTGGACAGCAAGCAGTACTTC. It specifies CASSVGVLDSKQYF.

This chain uses TRBV28 with TRBJ1-2; D is perhaps TRBD1 (6 bases). Germline CDR1 and CDR2: MDHEN and SYDVKM. This CDR3 has 12 amino acids. In nucleotides, the CDR3 is TGTGTGATCAAGGAGACAGGCTATGGCTACACCTTC. This translates into CVIKETGYGYTF.

This clone appeared a single time. This chain links TRBV7-9 with TRBJ2-1; the match to TRBD1 covers 9 bases. The J segment lost 7 bases and the V segment lost 7 bases, leaving 11 bases of the junction unmatched. Looked up from germline, CDR1 is SEHNR and CDR2 is FQNEAQ (reference sequence). The CDR3 has 15 amino acids. CDR3 region: CASNPTGGVRNEQFF. CDR3 coding DNA: TGTGCCAGCAACCCCACAGGGGGCGTAAGAAATGAGCAGTTCTTC.